What follows describes a single TCR beta chain. The CDR3 length is 20 residues. Germline values: CDR1 SGHDN, CDR2 FVKESK. V lost 3 bases, J lost 5 bases, and 16 bases stayed unmatched. The investigators amplified TCR beta CDR3 regions from RNA transcripts. First-round RT-PCR of the TCR CDR3 relied on the HTBI primer set. TCRdb ran MiXCR on the multiplex PCR reads and lists one entry per CDR3 protein. The sample carries some 510,000 distinct CDR3 sequences, more than 20% recorded once. This entry belongs to a study of T cells in Graves' hyperthyroidism and ophthalmopathy. Source material: blood. The rearrangement uses TRBV14 and TRBJ2-3; 14 positions agree with TRBD2. This clonotype originated in a man aged 18-30 years with Graves' hyperthyroidism. This CDR3 is CASSHSNTGTSGGPLDTQYF. The CDR3 DNA is TGTGCCAGCAGCCACTCAAATACCGGGACTAGCGGGGGCCCCCTAGATACGCAGTATTTT.